Presented here are 24 T cell receptor beta chains from one specimen sequenced in a study of CD8 T cells in cerebrospinal fluid in Alzheimer's disease (dated by TCRdb to the early 2020s). Libraries were prepared through 10x single-cell sequencing. This sample was sequenced with a NextSeq 550. Following TCRdb reprocessing, every CDR3 protein sequence forms one entry, and DNA is not provided. The sample's table covers more than 1,400 distinct CDR3 sequences. The top ten clonotypes cover roughly 19% of the sample. The sequenced material came from cerebrospinal fluid. The receptors originated from a human donor with mild cognitive impairment.

V and J are TRBV12-3 or TRBV12-4 and TRBJ1-1; the TCRdb D gene call, TRBD1, has no DNA to confirm it. CDR3 size: 17 residues. The CDR3 here is CASSRYTPGRQGTEAFF.

In terms of frequency, this clonotype is medium-sized. The rearrangement joins TRBV7-8 to TRBJ2-7; checking the TCRdb D call of TRBD2 is not possible without DNA. CDR1 is SGHVS and CDR2 is FQNEAQ in the germline V gene. CDR3 length: 16 residues. The CDR3 sequence is CASSLDSSGVSYEQYF.

By frequency, this clonotype is medium-sized. This chain links TRBV14 with TRBJ1-5. CDR1 and CDR2 (germline): SGHDN, FVKESK. There are 13 residues in the CDR3. This chain's CDR3 is CASSQSTNQPQHF.

The rearrangement uses TRBV19 and TRBJ1-1; the TRBD1 assignment by TCRdb is unverifiable without DNA. The CDR3 loop spans 13 amino acids. Germline V gene sequence: CDR1 LNHDA, CDR2 SQIVND (reference sequence). This CDR3 is CASRTGSNTEAFF.

This clonotype is called medium-sized (0.01 to 0.1%) based on its frequency. This chain connects TRBV7-9 to TRBJ2-7; absent DNA, TCRdb's TRBD1 call cannot be checked. This CDR3 comprises 13 residues. Germline V gene lookup returns CDR1 SEHNR and CDR2 FQNEAQ (reference sequence). The CDR3 sequence: CASSSTTGTEQYF.

In terms of frequency, this clonotype is medium-sized. This chain links TRBV13 with TRBJ2-3; TCRdb's D call, TRBD2, is unchecked because there is no DNA. CDR3 size: 15 residues. Germline lookup yields CDR1 PRHDT and CDR2 FYEKMQ (reference sequence). The CDR3 loop is CASSPTLAGGPTQYF.

This clonotype ranks as medium-sized in terms of frequency. This sequence joins TRBV29-1 and TRBJ2-4; TCRdb lists TRBD2, though no DNA is available to test this call. Germline-derived CDR1 and CDR2 are SQVTM and ANQGSEA. The CDR3 consists of 17 residues. The CDR3 region is CSVEGVKGLAGENIQYF.

Considering frequency, this clonotype is medium-sized. V and J are TRBV7-8 and TRBJ1-2. CDR3 length: 14 amino acids. The germline gives CDR1 SGHVS, CDR2 FQNEAQ. The CDR3 reads CASSKGVGYYGYTF.

This clonotype is labeled medium-sized (0.01 to 0.1%) based on frequency. V gene TRBV28 combines with J gene TRBJ1-3. In germline, CDR1 is MDHEN, CDR2 SYDVKM. The CDR3 is 17 residues long. The CDR3 protein is CASSLGWRTDSGNTIYF.

The chain couples TRBV5-1 to TRBJ2-5; TCRdb gives TRBD2 as the D gene, but with no DNA this cannot be confirmed. Germline V lookup: CDR1 SGHRS, CDR2 YFSETQ. The CDR3 spans 13 residues. The CDR3 loop reads CASSTGPQETQYF.

This chain joins TRBV5-5 and TRBJ1-6. Germline V gene data show CDR1 as SGHKS and CDR2 as YYEKEE (reference sequence). This CDR3 comprises 13 residues. The CDR3 here is CASSLQYNSPLHF.

This clonotype is labeled medium-sized based on frequency. The gene calls are TRBV2 and TRBJ1-5; TCRdb calls TRBD1, which cannot be checked without DNA. In germline, CDR1 is SNHLY, CDR2 FYNNEI. The CDR3 is 15 residues long. CDR3 sequence: CASSQDRASNQPQHF.

This clonotype shows up as medium-sized by frequency. This chain links TRBV7-2 with TRBJ1-1; without DNA, the TCRdb call of TRBD1 cannot be checked. The CDR3 loop spans 16 amino acids. Germline lookup yields CDR1 SGHTA and CDR2 FQGNSA. The chain's CDR3 is CASSLAGTGGVTEAFF.

This clonotype counts as medium-sized by frequency. This chain uses TRBV10-3 with TRBJ2-5. Germline CDR1 and CDR2: ENHRY and SYGVKD. The length of the CDR3 is 13 residues. CDR3 protein: CAISESDVETQYF.

The chain employs TRBV27 and TRBJ1-1. There are 14 residues in the CDR3. CDR1 and CDR2 (germline): MNHEY, SMNVEV (reference sequence). The CDR3 loop reads CASSFSRVNTEAFF.

By frequency, this clonotype is large. The chain joins TRBV7-8 to TRBJ1-3. In germline, CDR1 is SGHVS, CDR2 FQNEAQ. The CDR3 extends over 15 amino acids. CDR3 loop: CASSLRSEMGNTIYF.

The chain uses TRBV5-3 and TRBJ1-4; TCRdb lists TRBD1, though no DNA is available to test this call. TRBV5-3 is given ORF status, its function remaining uncertain. The CDR3 is 13 amino acids. The CDR3 protein is CARSPRTAGKLFF.

The chain links TRBV25-1 to TRBJ2-2; TCRdb indicates TRBD1, and absent DNA this call remains unverified. Germline V gene data show CDR1 as MGHDK and CDR2 as SYGVNS. The CDR3 has 15 amino acids. The CDR3 spells CATGIGTGNTGELFF.

V and J are TRBV5-1 and TRBJ2-3; the TRBD1 assignment by TCRdb is unverifiable without DNA. The CDR3 has 15 residues. Per germline, CDR1 SGHRS and CDR2 YFSETQ. Here the CDR3 reads CASSLLQGAPDTQYF. Full variable domain (missing parts from reference TRBV5-1 and TRBJ2-3): KAGVTQTPRYLIKTRGQQVTLSCSPISGHRSVSWYQQTPGQGLQFLFEYFSETQRNKGNFPGRFSGRQFSNSRSEMNVSTLELGDSALYLCASSLLQGAPDTQYFGPGTRLTVL.

Judged by frequency, this clonotype is medium-sized. CDR3 region: CASSLTAEPQHF. V gene TRBV28 combines with J gene TRBJ1-5. Germline V gene data show CDR1 as MDHEN and CDR2 as SYDVKM. The CDR3 has 12 residues.

Its frequency marks this clonotype as medium-sized (0.01 to 0.1%). The rearrangement joins TRBV28 to TRBJ2-7. CDR1 and CDR2 (germline): MDHEN, SYDVKM. The length of the CDR3 is 12 residues. The CDR3 loop is CATYRNSYEQYF.

Judged by frequency, this clonotype is large. The chain recombines TRBV5-6 with TRBJ1-6; TCRdb's D call, TRBD1, is unchecked because there is no DNA. From germline, CDR1 is SGHDT and CDR2 YYEEEE. CDR3 length equals 15 residues. CDR3 region: CASSLGISTDTTLHF.

Judged by frequency, this clonotype is large. J is TRBJ2-7 and V is TRBV28; TCRdb returns TRBD1, unconfirmable since there is no DNA. There are 12 residues in the CDR3. Germline V gene data show CDR1 as MDHEN and CDR2 as SYDVKM. The CDR3 here is CASTQARREQYF.

In terms of frequency, this clonotype is medium-sized (0.01 to 0.1%). The chain uses TRBV18 and TRBJ1-3. Germline CDR1 and CDR2: KGHSH and LQKENI. The CDR3 runs 14 residues. CDR3 sequence: CASSPPSLTNTIYF.